The sequence of this TCR beta chain was determined in a study of T-cell reconstitution after alpha-beta-depleted transplantation in children. This clonotype was found many times. The germline V gene has CDR1 SNHLY and CDR2 FYNNEI. The CDR3 totals 12 residues. Trimming removed 7 bases at V and 7 bases at J, with 10 bases between. A TCRbeta library incorporating unique molecular identifiers was prepared. TCRdb reprocessed the PCR reads with MiXCR, giving one entry per CDR3 protein. The sample yields a few thousand distinct CDR3 sequences, roughly 24% seen once. The chain recombines TRBV2 with TRBJ1-4; D is uncertain. This sequence originates from a boy less than two years old who had a stem cell transplant for acute myeloid leukemia, so the T cells may come from the graft donor. Sequencing was performed on PBMCs, mostly from graft donor cells, taken 60 days after TCRalphabeta/CD19-depleted stem cell transplant. The DNA of the CDR3 is TGTGCCAGCAACCGGGAGGGTGAAAAACTGTTTTTT. This translates into CASNREGEKLFF.